This TCR beta chain was retrieved from a study of blood T cell repertoires in COVID-19. The method was immunoSEQ multiplex PCR; TCRdb's version includes in-frame clones alone and lacks a portion of them. The data contain around 150,000 clones, over 80% of them singletons. Material: peripheral blood. The receptor comes from a woman of 80 years or more with active or convalescent COVID-19.

The CDR3 nucleotides are TGCAGTGCTAGTCCCACTAGCGGGGATGGAGATACGCAGTATTTT. It translates to CSASPTSGDGDTQYF. The rearrangement joins TRBV20-1 to TRBJ2-3; TRBD2 matches 10 bases. The CDR3 has 15 residues. The junction had 8 bases not matched to a gene; V was cut back by 3 bases and J by 5 bases. Germline V gene lookup returns CDR1 DFQATT and CDR2 SNEGSKA (reference sequence).